These 22 T cell receptor beta chains originate from one sample sequenced in a study of T cells in Graves' hyperthyroidism and ophthalmopathy (dated by TCRdb to the late 2010s). Receptors were amplified or captured by multiplex PCR. The run used an Illumina HiSeq 2000. The TCR beta CDR3 regions were amplified from the RNA transcripts. For the first round of RT-PCR on the TCR CDR3, the HTBI primer set was used together with the Qiagen OneStep RT-PCR kit. TCRdb reanalyzed the raw reads on its own, using fastp at Q25 for trimming and MiXCR for clone calling, and kept in-frame beta chains. Every distinct CDR3 protein forms one entry, paired with its most common genes and DNA. The sample has about 420,000 distinct CDR3 sequences on record, roughly 15% of them singletons. The top ten hold around 5.3% of the sample. The specimen was blood. The receptors stem from a woman younger than 30 with Graves' hyperthyroidism.

This chain connects TRBV7-9 to TRBJ2-1; 9 bases fit TRBD1. V gave up 4 bases and J gave up 4 bases; unmatched junction bases: 8. There are 16 residues in the CDR3. The germline CDR1 and CDR2 sequences are SEHNR and FQNEAQ (reference sequence). As DNA, the CDR3 is TGTGCCAGCAGCTCAACCGGGACAGGGAGGTACAATGAGCAGTTCTTC. It is translated as CASSSTGTGRYNEQFF.

This clonotype was recorded many times. The gene calls are TRBV20-1 and TRBJ2-3, with TRBD2 identical over 7 bases. The CDR3 runs 16 residues. Germline values: CDR1 DFQATT, CDR2 SNEGSKA (reference sequence). After removal of 0 bases from V and 5 bases from J, the junction contained 11 bases not matched to a gene. CDR3 protein: CSARDAGREREDTQYF. In DNA form, the CDR3 reads TGCAGTGCTAGAGATGCCGGGCGGGAGCGCGAAGATACGCAGTATTTT.

Comment on this clonotype: This could be a read error, since a much larger clone is one nucleotide away. J is TRBJ2-1 and V is TRBV12-3 or TRBV12-4; 9 bases map to TRBD1. This CDR3 comprises 15 residues. The CDR3 DNA reads as TGTGCCAGCAGTTTGACAGGGGGTACCTACAATGAGCAGCTCTTC. Its translation is CASSLTGGTYNEQLF.

The chain recombines TRBV20-1 with TRBJ2-7; TRBD2 agrees at 8 bases. The CDR3 is 14 amino acids. CDR1 DFQATT and CDR2 SNEGSKA come from the germline V gene (reference sequence). V shed 6 bases and J 0 bases; nucleotides not matched to a gene: 7. The CDR3 nucleotides read TGCAGTGCCCCTATAAGCGGGAGCTCCTACGAGCAGTACTTC. This codes for CSAPISGSSYEQYF.

This clonotype was observed a handful of times. The chain carries TRBV5-4 and TRBJ2-3; no clear D gene. Germline V lookup: CDR1 SGHNT, CDR2 YYREEE (reference sequence). The CDR3 loop spans 14 amino acids. The ends were cut back, 3 bases at V and 1 base at J, with 9 bases in the middle. CDR3 bases: TGTGCCAGCAGCTATTCCACGGGCACAGATACGCAGTATTTT. Protein product: CASSYSTGTDTQYF.

The chain combines TRBV20-1 with TRBJ2-7, with TRBD2 as a possible D gene (7 bases). CDR1 is DFQATT and CDR2 is SNEGSKA in the germline V gene (reference sequence). V dropped 6 bases and J dropped 0 bases, with 15 bases sitting between them. The CDR3 is 14 residues long. CDR3 sequence reads: CSAPKGGSSYEQYF. As DNA, the CDR3 is TGCAGTGCACCGAAGGGGGGGAGCTCCTACGAGCAGTACTTC.

This clonotype was detected a few times. The CDR3 nucleotides read TGTGCCAGCAGTGATGCCGGGGGTAGCGGGAGGTTTACCTCCTACGAGCAGTACTTC. Amino acids: CASSDAGGSGRFTSYEQYF. The chain joins TRBV2 to TRBJ2-7; TRBD2 matches 10 bases. In germline, CDR1 is SNHLY, CDR2 FYNNEI. V shed 3 bases, J shed 0 bases, and the junction held 14 bases outside the gene matches. This CDR3 is 19 amino acids long.

This clonotype was detected many times. The chain combines TRBV20-1 with TRBJ2-2, with D perhaps TRBD1 (6 bases). The V and J ends lost 6 bases and 4 bases respectively, with 12 bases between them. The CDR3 length is 13 residues. Germline CDR1 reads DFQATT; CDR2 reads SNEGSKA (reference sequence). The CDR3 here is CSASRGFTGELFF. CDR3 bases: TGCAGTGCGAGCAGGGGATTCACCGGGGAGCTGTTTTTT.

The V gene is TRBV6-4, the J gene TRBJ2-5; 12 bases are shared with TRBD2. The J call is uncertain, as TRBJ2-1 better fits the DNA end. The germline V gene encodes CDR1 MRHNA and CDR2 SNTAGT. The CDR3 has 15 amino acids. CDR3 nucleotide sequence: TGTGCCAGCTTAGGACTAGCGGGGACCCCAGAGACCCAGTTCTTC. It codes for CASLGLAGTPETQFF.

This clonotype was counted at least ten times. This rearrangement joins TRBV6-2 or TRBV6-3 to TRBJ2-2; 14 bases match TRBD2. Germline lookup yields CDR1 MNHEY and CDR2 SVGEGT. CDR3 length: 18 residues. V trimming: 6 bases; J trimming: 4 bases; junction bases outside the gene matches: 10. The CDR3 region has the DNA TGTGCCAGCAGCGGACTAGCGGGGGGATCTTCGAGCACCGGGGAGCTGTTTTTT. Translated: CASSGLAGGSSSTGELFF.

This clonotype was found many times. V gene TRBV18 combines with J gene TRBJ2-3; TRBD2 matches at 7 bases. From germline, CDR1 is KGHSH and CDR2 LQKENI. The CDR3 sequence is 14 residues long. V lost 3 bases and J lost 2; bases outside the gene matches: 2. This CDR3 reads CASSPTSNTDTQYF. The CDR3 DNA sequence: TGTGCCAGCTCACCGACTAGCAACACAGATACGCAGTATTTT.

This clonotype turned up a few times. The V and J genes are TRBV19 and TRBJ1-1; the D is unclear. The CDR3 totals 17 residues. Germline CDR1 LNHDA, CDR2 SQIVND (reference sequence). Between the trimmed V and J ends, which lost 5 bases and 1 base, there was a span of 20 bases. The DNA of the CDR3 is TGTGCCAGTAGTGGAGCCACCTTGGTGGGTGAGAACACTGAAGCTTTCTTT. Protein sequence: CASSGATLVGENTEAFF.

In this sample, this clonotype turned up a few times. V is TRBV6-1 and J is TRBJ1-1; D might be TRBD1 (6 bases). Germline values: CDR1 MNHNS, CDR2 SASEGT. The CDR3 sequence is 15 residues long. V was clipped by 4 bases and J by 4 bases, with 16 bases between them. The CDR3 loop reads CASSVQGSGSTEAFF. CDR3 nucleotide sequence: TGTGCCAGCAGTGTACAGGGATCGGGTAGCACTGAAGCTTTCTTT.

This clonotype was detected a few times. Mismatch with germline at one junction end may stem from a read error. This chain connects TRBV20-1 to TRBJ2-7; TRBD2 agrees at 8 bases. The CDR3 has 15 residues. Looked up from germline, CDR1 is DFQATT and CDR2 is SNEGSKA (reference sequence). The CDR3 protein is CSAGDLRLAPYEQYF. CDR3 nucleotide sequence: TGCAGTGCTGGAGACCTTCGACTAGCGCCCTACGAGCAGTACTTC.

This clonotype was counted only a few times. Since a much larger clone is just one base distant, this may be a read error. The gene calls are TRBV12-3 or TRBV12-4 and TRBJ2-7, with no clear D. The CDR3 runs 13 residues. V was pared by 8 bases and J by 7 bases, with 18 bases between. The CDR3 sequence is CASGSGPPREQYF. In DNA form, the CDR3 reads TGTGCCAGCGGTTCCGGTCCTCCTAGGGAGCAGTACTTC.

This clonotype was observed at least ten times. V is TRBV28 and J is TRBJ2-7; D is unresolved. The germline gives CDR1 MDHEN, CDR2 SYDVKM. Trimming shortened V by 6 bases and J by 0 bases, and 21 bases separated the two germline ends. The CDR3 covers 17 residues. DNA of the CDR3: TGTGCCAGCAGGACCCGAGTAGGGCAGGTAGGCTCCTACGAGCAGTACTTC. This translates into CASRTRVGQVGSYEQYF.

This clonotype occurred many times. The chain uses TRBV30 and TRBJ1-3; a weak D match, TRBD1 (6 bases). The CDR3 is 14 residues long. In germline, CDR1 is GTSNPN, CDR2 SVGIG (reference sequence). Trimming removed 4 bases from V and 7 bases from J, with 17 bases in between. CDR3 nucleotide sequence: TGTGCCTGGATGGACAGCCGACCTCTGAACACCATATATTTT. The encoded protein is CAWMDSRPLNTIYF.

This clonotype was seen at least ten times. The rearrangement joins TRBV7-8 to TRBJ1-5, with a tentative D call TRBD1 (5 bases). The V end was cut by 2 bases, the J end by 1 base, with 9 bases between. Per the germline V gene, CDR1 is SGHVS and CDR2 is FQNEAQ. The CDR3 contains 15 residues. The CDR3 is CASSLWGESNQPQHF. The CDR3, as DNA: TGTGCCAGCAGCTTATGGGGGGAGAGCAATCAGCCCCAGCATTTT.

This clonotype has at least ten counts. The chain is built from TRBV15 and TRBJ2-2; D might be TRBD1 (6 bases). The CDR3 consists of 18 residues. Trimming removed 0 bases at V and 0 bases at J, with 14 bases between. Per the germline V gene, CDR1 is LNHNV and CDR2 is YYDKDF (reference sequence). For the CDR3, the DNA is TGTGCCACCAGCAGAGACCAACCGGGACACCCGAACACCGGGGAGCTGTTTTTT. Amino acid sequence: CATSRDQPGHPNTGELFF.

About this clonotype: It may be a read error: a sequence one base away is much more abundant. The chain couples TRBV28 to TRBJ2-2; TRBD1 matches at 8 bases. Germline values: CDR1 MDHEN, CDR2 SYDVKM. This CDR3 contains 15 residues. The CDR3 region is CVSLNYRGRTGELFF. The CDR3 bases are TGTGTCAGCCTTAACTACAGGGGGAGGACCGGGGAGCTGTTTTTT.

The V call is TRBV9, the J call TRBJ1-4, with D possibly being TRBD1 (5 bases). Trimming removed 4 bases from V and 3 bases from J, with 13 bases in between. There are 15 residues in the CDR3. CDR1 is SGDLS, CDR2 YYNGEE, per germline. CDR3 residues: CASSWSGGSNEKLFF. DNA of the CDR3: TGTGCCAGCAGCTGGTCGGGGGGATCTAATGAAAAACTGTTTTTT.

The chain uses TRBV28 and TRBJ2-1; no definite D call. The germline CDR1 and CDR2 sequences are MDHEN and SYDVKM. Deletions cut 8 bases from V and 7 bases from J, with 12 bases between. This CDR3 contains 12 residues. The DNA for the CDR3 is TGTGCCAGCGAGAGATCCGGGAATGAGCAGTTCTTC. It translates to CASERSGNEQFF. Supplemented by reference TRBV28 and TRBJ2-1, the full variable domain reads DVKVTQSSRYLVKRTGEKVFLECVQDMDHENMFWYRQDPGLGLRLIYFSYDVKMKEKGDIPEGYSVSREKKERFSLILESASTNQTSMYLCASERSGNEQFFGPGTRLTVL.